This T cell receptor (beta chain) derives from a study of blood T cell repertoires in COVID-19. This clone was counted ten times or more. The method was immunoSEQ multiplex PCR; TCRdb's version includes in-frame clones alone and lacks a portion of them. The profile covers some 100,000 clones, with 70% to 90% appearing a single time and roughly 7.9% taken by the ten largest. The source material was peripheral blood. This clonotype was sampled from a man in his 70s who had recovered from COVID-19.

As DNA, the CDR3 is TGTGCCAGCAGCGGTTCAGCGGGAGCCGAGGCAGATACGCAGTATTTT. Its protein product is CASSGSAGAEADTQYF. This chain joins TRBV7-3 and TRBJ2-3, with TRBD2 identical over 8 bases. Germline loops: CDR1 SGHTA, CDR2 FQGTGA. The V gene end was trimmed by 5 bases and the J gene end by 4 bases; junction bases not matched to a gene: 11. The CDR3 length is 16 residues.